This T cell receptor (beta chain) was observed in a study of blood T cell repertoires in COVID-19. The CDR3 sequence is 13 residues long. Per germline, CDR1 LNHDA and CDR2 SQIVND (reference sequence). V was pared by 8 bases and J by 1 base, with 1 base of the junction left unmatched. Repertoires were generated with immunoSEQ multiplex PCR, while TCRdb's copy carries only in-frame clones and drops some. This sample has 72,000 or so clones, with about 80% found just once. The sample comprised peripheral blood. The V gene is TRBV19, the J gene TRBJ1-5, with 8 bases identical to TRBD1. This sequence was found in a man in his 70s who had recovered from COVID-19. The DNA of the CDR3 is TGTGCCAGTGCAGGGGGCAGCAATCAGCCCCAGCATTTT. Translation: CASAGGSNQPQHF.